The 28 T cell receptor beta chains in this list originate from one sample, sequenced in a study of pediatric ulcerative colitis. The assay was immunoSEQ multiplex PCR, and TCRdb's table has in-frame clones only and misses some. The sample has thousands of clones, roughly nine tenths seen once; the top ten hold 2% to 2.5%. The sample taken for sequencing was blood. All receptors come from a boy between 10 and 17 years old with mild ulcerative colitis.

V and J are TRBV30 and TRBJ2-5, with D unresolved. The germline gives CDR1 GTSNPN, CDR2 SVGIG (reference sequence). CDR3 length: 12 amino acids. The germline V and J ends were trimmed by 4 bases and 2 bases, with 8 bases remaining between them. CDR3 in DNA: TGTGCCTGGAAGGGCAGGCAAGAGACCCAGTACTTC. Its translation: CAWKGRQETQYF. The entire variable domain, with the rest obtained from reference TRBV30 and TRBJ2-5, is as follows: SQTIHQWPATLVQPVGSPLSLECTVEGTSNPNLYWYRQAAGRGLQLLFYSVGIGQISSEVPQNLSASRPQDRQFILSSKKLLLSDSGFYLCAWKGRQETQYFGPGTRLLVL.

This rearrangement joins TRBV6-5 to TRBJ1-4; 9 nucleotides agree with TRBD1. Germline-derived CDR1 and CDR2 are MNHEY and SVGAGI. V lost 5 bases and J lost 4; bases outside the gene matches: 2. This CDR3 region has 14 residues. CDR3 nucleotide sequence: TGTGCCAGCAGTCGGACAGGGGTTAATGAAAAACTGTTTTTT. It is translated as CASSRTGVNEKLFF.

The chain joins TRBV5-6 to TRBJ2-1; no clear D gene. The V gene's germline CDR1 is SGHDT and CDR2 YYEEEE. This CDR3 is built from 14 residues. Trimming took off 1 base at V and 4 bases at J, with 9 bases between the two ends. CDR3 sequence: CASSLRGRYNEQFF. For the CDR3, the DNA is TGTGCCAGCAGCTTGCGCGGCCGTTACAATGAGCAGTTCTTC.

The chain is built from TRBV28 and TRBJ1-4, with D possibly TRBD1 on 6 matching bases. CDR3 length: 15 amino acids. Trimming pared 4 bases from V and 6 bases from J, leaving 15 bases between. Germline V gives CDR1 MDHEN, CDR2 SYDVKM. The CDR3 nucleotides are TGTGCCAGCAGTTCCCCTTTGGCAGGGGATGAAAAACTGTTTTTT. Translating gives CASSSPLAGDEKLFF.

This rearrangement joins TRBV9 to TRBJ1-3, with D unclear. The ends were cut back, 0 bases at V and 8 bases at J, with 12 bases in the middle. This CDR3 is 14 amino acids long. Germline V gene lookup returns CDR1 SGDLS and CDR2 YYNGEE. Here the CDR3 DNA reads TGTGCCAGCAGCGTAGCTACGGGAGTGGACACCATATATTTT. Its protein product is CASSVATGVDTIYF.

The chain employs TRBV5-1 and TRBJ2-7; 8 nucleotides line up with TRBD2. Trimming cost V 1 base and J 1 base; bases outside gene matches: 1. The CDR3 totals 14 residues. The germline V gene has CDR1 SGHRS and CDR2 YFSETQ. CDR3 protein: CASSLTSGSYEQYF. Here the CDR3 DNA reads TGCGCCAGCAGCTTGACTAGCGGATCCTACGAGCAGTACTTC.

The rearrangement joins TRBV27 to TRBJ2-7; D is possibly TRBD1 (6 bases). Germline loops: CDR1 MNHEY, CDR2 SMNVEV (reference sequence). Trimming pared 0 bases from V and 2 bases from J, leaving 14 bases between. The CDR3 runs to 16 residues. CDR3 loop: CASSLSLIWTAYEQYF. Written as DNA, the CDR3 is TGTGCCAGCAGTTTATCGCTAATATGGACAGCCTACGAGCAGTACTTC.

The genes are TRBV13 and TRBJ2-7; a weak D match, TRBD2 (7 bases). Germline V gene lookup returns CDR1 PRHDT and CDR2 FYEKMQ (reference sequence). V shed 4 bases and J shed 2 bases, with 18 bases lying between them. The CDR3 has 16 amino acids. As DNA, the CDR3 is TGTGCCAGCAGCTGCACCTCGGTGGGGGGGCCCTACGAGCAGTACTTC. Protein product: CASSCTSVGGPYEQYF.

The chain couples TRBV29-1 to TRBJ2-1, with D perhaps matching TRBD2 (5 bases). The V and J ends lost 4 bases and 9 bases respectively, with 28 bases between them. Germline loops: CDR1 SQVTM, CDR2 ANQGSEA. This CDR3 spans 17 amino acids. The CDR3 DNA follows: TGCAGCGTTGCATCCGAGTGGGCTAGCCGAGAACGCAGTGAGCAGTTCTTC. Translating it yields CSVASEWASRERSEQFF.

The V call is TRBV15, the J call TRBJ1-2, with D hard to call. The CDR3 has 14 amino acids. Trimming removed 0 bases from V and 2 bases from J, with 7 bases in between. Germline CDR1 and CDR2: LNHNV and YYDKDF (reference sequence). This CDR3 reads CATSRDGENYGYTF. The CDR3 DNA sequence: TGTGCCACCAGCAGAGATGGGGAGAACTATGGCTACACCTTC.

The chain recombines TRBV14 with TRBJ2-1; 8 bases align to TRBD1. Unmatched junction bases numbered 5, after V lost 2 bases and J lost 8 bases. Germline V gene sequence: CDR1 SGHDN, CDR2 FVKESK. The CDR3 contains 14 residues. This CDR3 reads CASSQTGQGYEQFF. CDR3 bases: TGTGCCAGCAGCCAAACCGGACAGGGATATGAGCAGTTCTTC.

The rearrangement uses TRBV2 and TRBJ1-1, with D perhaps matching TRBD1 (6 bases). V shed 6 bases and J shed 1 base, with 15 bases lying between them. Germline lookup yields CDR1 SNHLY and CDR2 FYNNEI. The CDR3 spans 15 residues. This CDR3 reads CASRQIGTQNTEAFF. In DNA, the CDR3 is TGTGCCAGCAGACAGATCGGGACACAGAACACTGAAGCTTTCTTT. The full variable domain, with the rest looked up from reference TRBV2 and TRBJ1-1, is EPEVTQTPSHQVTQMGQEVILRCVPISNHLYFYWYRQILGQKVEFLVSFYNNEISEKSEIFDDQFSVERPDGSNFTLKIRSTKLEDSAMYFCASRQIGTQNTEAFFGQGTRLTVV.

The genes are TRBV28 and TRBJ2-2, with TRBD2 matching 7 bases. Germline-derived CDR1 and CDR2 are MDHEN and SYDVKM. Trimming cost V 0 bases and J 5 bases; bases outside gene matches: 3. The CDR3 contains 15 residues. The CDR3 protein is CASSLWGRGTGELFF. The CDR3 coding sequence is TGTGCCAGCAGTTTATGGGGGCGGGGGACCGGGGAGCTGTTTTTT. Supplemented by reference TRBV28 and TRBJ2-2, the full variable domain reads DVKVTQSSRYLVKRTGEKVFLECVQDMDHENMFWYRQDPGLGLRLIYFSYDVKMKEKGDIPEGYSVSREKKERFSLILESASTNQTSMYLCASSLWGRGTGELFFGEGSRLTVL.

V usage is TRBV30 and J usage is TRBJ2-2; tentatively, D is TRBD2 (6 bases). This CDR3 is 14 amino acids long. V was shortened by 1 base and J by 6 bases, with 12 bases between the two germline ends. Germline CDR1 GTSNPN, CDR2 SVGIG (reference sequence). This chain's CDR3 is CAWSARLEAGELFF. The CDR3 bases are TGTGCCTGGAGTGCACGACTAGAGGCCGGGGAGCTGTTTTTT.

The gene calls are TRBV9 and TRBJ2-1, with 16 bases aligning to TRBD2. Unmatched junction bases numbered 14, after V lost 5 bases and J lost 12 bases. Germline-derived CDR1 and CDR2 are SGDLS and YYNGEE. The CDR3 covers 17 residues. CDR3 protein: CASSMLSGTSGRAGQFF. In DNA form, the CDR3 reads TGTGCCAGCAGTATGCTTTCCGGGACTAGCGGGAGGGCCGGGCAGTTCTTC.

CDR3 sequence: CASSVGRKYGSPLHF. The CDR3 DNA follows: TGTGCCAGCAGCGTCGGCAGGAAATATGGGTCACCCCTCCACTTT. The chain uses TRBV9 and TRBJ1-6; D is undetermined. The length of the CDR3 is 15 residues. Germline CDR1 SGDLS, CDR2 YYNGEE. V dropped 2 bases and J dropped 10 bases, with 16 bases sitting between them.

The chain is built from TRBV15 and TRBJ2-3; 8 bases fit TRBD2. Losses at the gene ends were 0 bases for V and 4 bases for J; bases not matched to a gene: 3. Germline lookup yields CDR1 LNHNV and CDR2 YYDKDF (reference sequence). The CDR3 length is 15 residues. Here the CDR3 DNA reads TGTGCCACCAGCAGAGAAGCAGCGGGAGCAGATACGCAGTATTTT. As protein: CATSREAAGADTQYF.

Here the CDR3 DNA reads TGCGCCAGCAGCTTATCCGACAGCCACTACACTGAAGCTTTCTTT. As protein: CASSLSDSHYTEAFF. The V and J genes are TRBV5-1 and TRBJ1-1; TRBD1 might be the D (5 bases). V was clipped by 2 bases and J by 3 bases, with 14 bases between them. The CDR3 length is 15 residues. The germline V gene encodes CDR1 SGHRS and CDR2 YFSETQ. Drawing the rest from reference TRBV5-1 and TRBJ1-1, the complete variable domain is KAGVTQTPRYLIKTRGQQVTLSCSPISGHRSVSWYQQTPGQGLQFLFEYFSETQRNKGNFPGRFSGRQFSNSRSEMNVSTLELGDSALYLCASSLSDSHYTEAFFGQGTRLTVV.

The V call is TRBV27, the J call TRBJ1-2; 7 nucleotides align to TRBD1. V shed 5 bases, J shed 2 bases, and the junction held 2 bases outside the gene matches. The CDR3 loop spans 13 amino acids. Germline CDR1 reads MNHEY; CDR2 reads SMNVEV (reference sequence). This chain's CDR3 is CASSPGQNYGYTF. CDR3 bases: TGTGCCAGCAGTCCGGGACAGAACTATGGCTACACCTTC.

CDR3 residues: CATSREARDIVDEKLFF. CDR3 sequence (DNA): TGTGCCACCAGCAGAGAAGCCCGGGACATTGTAGATGAAAAACTGTTTTTT. The chain is built from TRBV15 and TRBJ1-4; D perhaps matches TRBD1 (6 bases). This CDR3 has 17 residues. Trimming left V 0 bases short and J 6 bases short, with 17 bases between. In germline, CDR1 is LNHNV, CDR2 YYDKDF (reference sequence).

V usage is TRBV6-6 and J usage is TRBJ2-3, with D possibly matching TRBD1 (5 bases). Trimming took 3 bases from V and 0 from J, leaving 10 bases between them. The germline V gene has CDR1 MNHNY and CDR2 SVGAGI (reference sequence). The CDR3 has 15 amino acids. This chain's CDR3 is CASSYRGLSTDTQYF. Written as DNA, the CDR3 is TGTGCCAGCAGTTATAGGGGCCTTAGCACAGATACGCAGTATTTT.

The V and J genes are TRBV15 and TRBJ2-7, with D hard to call. The CDR3 is made up of 12 amino acids. V was pared by 0 bases and J by 5 bases, with 5 bases between. Germline-derived CDR1 and CDR2 are LNHNV and YYDKDF (reference sequence). The CDR3 is CATSRDQDEQYF. CDR3 DNA: TGTGCCACCAGCAGAGATCAAGACGAGCAGTACTTC.

V is TRBV6-5 and J is TRBJ1-3; D gene unclear. CDR1 is MNHEY, CDR2 SVGAGI, per germline. Trimming removed 5 bases at V and 1 base at J, with 9 bases between. The CDR3 has 14 amino acids. CDR3 amino acids: CASSHYGSGNTIYF. Here the CDR3 DNA reads TGTGCCAGCAGTCACTATGGATCTGGAAACACCATATATTTT.

The chain employs TRBV28 and TRBJ2-7, with 11 bases aligning to TRBD1. J was trimmed by 7 bases and V by 6 bases; bases with no gene match: 8. Germline V gives CDR1 MDHEN, CDR2 SYDVKM. This CDR3 has 14 residues. The CDR3 sequence is CASSPGQGAREQYF. The CDR3 nucleotides read TGTGCCAGCAGCCCAGGACAGGGGGCGAGGGAGCAGTACTTC.

The chain has TRBV2 and TRBJ2-7, with 8 bases matching TRBD1. The CDR3 totals 14 residues. Germline loops: CDR1 SNHLY, CDR2 FYNNEI. V was pared by 6 bases and J by 6 bases, with 10 bases of the junction left unmatched. This CDR3 reads CASSPTGVRSEQYF. CDR3 nucleotides: TGTGCCAGCAGCCCGACAGGGGTTAGGAGCGAGCAGTACTTC.

V usage is TRBV29-1 and J usage is TRBJ2-7, with TRBD1 matching 8 bases. Trimming removed 4 bases from V and 2 bases from J; junction bases left unmatched: 4. CDR1 and CDR2 (germline): SQVTM, ANQGSEA. The CDR3 consists of 13 residues. CDR3 in amino acids: CSVAGQVTYEQYF. CDR3 in DNA: TGCAGCGTTGCGGGACAGGTAACCTACGAGCAGTACTTC.

The chain employs TRBV19 and TRBJ2-1, with no clear D. Germline CDR1 reads LNHDA; CDR2 reads SQIVND (reference sequence). Trimming shortened V by 6 bases and J by 12 bases, and 18 bases separated the two germline ends. This CDR3 has 13 residues. As DNA, the CDR3 is TGTGCCAGTAGGGGCAGTGACCTGAAGGGGCAGTTCTTC. Its translation: CASRGSDLKGQFF.

The CDR3 here is CASSLRGATYEQYF. DNA for the CDR3: TGTGCCAGCAGCCTCCGCGGGGCGACCTACGAGCAGTACTTC. The V gene is TRBV28, the J gene TRBJ2-7; D may be TRBD2 (6 bases). CDR1 and CDR2 (germline): MDHEN, SYDVKM. Trimming left V 6 bases short and J 2 bases short, with 14 bases between. The length of the CDR3 is 14 residues. The entire variable domain, with the rest obtained from reference TRBV28 and TRBJ2-7, is as follows: DVKVTQSSRYLVKRTGEKVFLECVQDMDHENMFWYRQDPGLGLRLIYFSYDVKMKEKGDIPEGYSVSREKKERFSLILESASTNQTSMYLCASSLRGATYEQYFGPGTRLTVT.